These 25 T cell receptor beta chains share one sample of origin, sequenced in a study of blood T cell repertoires in COVID-19. Some clones are missing from TCRdb's copy, which holds only in-frame ones; the method was immunoSEQ multiplex PCR. The table lists 200,000 to 300,000 clones, around four fifths of them singletons. The material sequenced was peripheral blood. The receptors derive from a man aged 60 to 75 with acute or convalescent COVID-19.

The V and J genes are TRBV19 and TRBJ1-4; 7 positions agree with TRBD1. The CDR3 extends over 16 amino acids. The V gene end was trimmed by 5 bases and the J gene end by 2 bases; junction bases not matched to a gene: 8. Germline V gene sequence: CDR1 LNHDA, CDR2 SQIVND (reference sequence). CDR3 in DNA: TGTGCCAGTAGTCCCCGACAGGGATCGACTAATGAAAAACTGTTTTTT. It encodes CASSPRQGSTNEKLFF.

The J gene is TRBJ2-7, the V gene TRBV3-1 (or the pseudogene TRBV3-2); 7 nucleotides match TRBD2. In germline, CDR1 is LGHDT, CDR2 YNNKEL (reference sequence). After removal of 2 bases from V and 0 bases from J, the junction contained 10 bases not matched to a gene. The CDR3 has 17 amino acids. Written as DNA, the CDR3 is TGTGCCAGCAGCCAATACCTTTCGGGGGGTCTCTCCTACGAGCAGTACTTC. Its protein is CASSQYLSGGLSYEQYF.

The chain joins TRBV9 to TRBJ2-1; D not certain. The germline V gene has CDR1 SGDLS and CDR2 YYNGEE. The V and J ends lost 4 bases and 4 bases respectively, with 15 bases between them. CDR3 length: 15 amino acids. The CDR3 loop reads CASSPIRAGYNEQFF. The CDR3 DNA sequence: TGTGCCAGCAGCCCGATAAGAGCCGGGTACAATGAGCAGTTCTTC.

The chain uses TRBV9 and TRBJ2-3; the D gene is possibly TRBD2 (7 bases). There are 16 residues in the CDR3. With 6 bases removed from V and 3 bases from J, the gap between germline ends came to 20 bases. Germline V gene sequence: CDR1 SGDLS, CDR2 YYNGEE. The CDR3 region is CASTKEGGARTDTQYF. In DNA, the CDR3 is TGTGCCAGCACCAAAGAGGGGGGGGCAAGGACAGATACGCAGTATTTT.

As regards this clone: Different DNA sequences within this sample yield the same CDR3. The V call is TRBV5-1, the J call TRBJ1-4; TRBD1 agrees at 8 bases. Germline trimming cut 4 bases from V and 3 bases from J; bases unmatched to any gene: 8. The CDR3 has 16 amino acids. CDR1 and CDR2 from the germline V gene are SGHRS and YFSETQ. Here the CDR3 DNA reads TGCGCCAGCAGCCTTGGACAGGGTCGGGCTAATGAAAAACTGTTTTTT. Encoded protein: CASSLGQGRANEKLFF.

The genes are TRBV6-5 and TRBJ1-2; possible D gene TRBD1, 5 bases. CDR1 is MNHEY and CDR2 is SVGAGI in the germline V gene. The CDR3 is 13 amino acids. V lost 0 bases to trimming and J lost 6 bases, with 8 bases between them. CDR3 coding DNA: TGTGCCAGCAGTTACTCGAGCAGGGATGGCTACACCTTC. It translates to CASSYSSRDGYTF.

The gene calls are TRBV27 and TRBJ2-7; TRBD2 agrees at 11 bases. With 5 bases clipped from V and 2 bases from J, the junction kept 5 bases outside the gene matches. This CDR3 is 15 amino acids long. Germline-derived CDR1 and CDR2 are MNHEY and SMNVEV (reference sequence). CDR3 nucleotides: TGTGCCAGCAGTCCGAGACTAGCGGGGACCTACGAGCAGTACTTC. This gives the protein CASSPRLAGTYEQYF.

The table lists this clone with a few counts. The chain combines TRBV7-9 with TRBJ1-2, with D perhaps matching TRBD1 (5 bases). The V end lost 5 bases, the J end lost 2 bases, and 12 bases lay between the germline ends. Looked up from germline, CDR1 is SEHNR and CDR2 is FQNEAQ (reference sequence). This CDR3 is 14 amino acids long. The DNA for the CDR3 is TGTGCCAGCAGCCTCATCCGGGGGAACTATGGCTACACCTTC. Encoded protein: CASSLIRGNYGYTF.

The rearrangement links TRBV25-1 to TRBJ1-1; tentatively, D is TRBD1 (5 bases). V lost 2 bases and J 11 bases, leaving 18 bases between the germline ends. CDR1 MGHDK and CDR2 SYGVNS come from the germline V gene. The CDR3 length is 14 residues. CDR3 coding DNA: TGTGCCAGCAGTGAAAGGGGAAACAGCCGTTCGGCTTTCTTT. As protein: CASSERGNSRSAFF.

The chain combines TRBV27 with TRBJ1-5, with 11 bases lining up with TRBD1. The CDR3 runs 17 residues. The J segment lost 1 base and the V segment lost 6 bases, leaving 8 bases of the junction unmatched. Germline lookup yields CDR1 MNHEY and CDR2 SMNVEV (reference sequence). CDR3 amino acids: CASRPGQGVGSNQPQHF. The CDR3 coding sequence is TGTGCCAGCAGGCCGGGACAGGGGGTGGGGAGCAATCAGCCCCAGCATTTT.

A note on this clone: Other DNA sequences in the same sample also yield this CDR3. The chain links TRBV18 to TRBJ2-7; no clear D. The CDR3 is 12 residues long. Trimming left V 3 bases short and J 3 bases short, with 6 bases between. Germline V gene lookup returns CDR1 KGHSH and CDR2 LQKENI. This chain's CDR3 is CASSPSLYEQYF. The CDR3, as DNA: TGTGCCAGCTCACCTTCTCTCTACGAGCAGTACTTC.

This clone has only a few counts. The chain uses TRBV10-2 and TRBJ1-5; possible D gene TRBD1, 6 bases. Trimming stripped 8 bases from V and 3 bases from J, with 14 bases between. Germline V gene data show CDR1 as WSHSY and CDR2 as SAAADI. The CDR3 contains 14 residues. CDR3: CASGEQGYNQPQHF. The CDR3 DNA reads as TGCGCCAGCGGAGAACAGGGTTACAATCAGCCCCAGCATTTT.

This chain joins TRBV5-4 and TRBJ2-2; maybe TRBD1 (6 bases). The CDR3 is made up of 17 amino acids. The germline V gene has CDR1 SGHNT and CDR2 YYREEE (reference sequence). The V gene lost 4 bases and the J gene lost 2 bases, with 18 bases spanning the gap. The CDR3 here is CASSEDSHLLNTGELFF. The DNA for the CDR3 is TGTGCCAGCAGCGAGGACAGCCATCTCCTAAACACCGGGGAGCTGTTTTTT.

The chain uses TRBV7-8 and TRBJ2-5; maybe TRBD1 (5 bases). The CDR3 totals 16 residues. Germline CDR1 and CDR2: SGHVS and FQNEAQ. Deletions cut 10 bases from V and 2 bases from J, with 23 bases between. The DNA of the CDR3 is TGTGCCACCTCCCCCAGGGTAAAGGGGCCTCAAGAGACCCAGTACTTC. Its protein is CATSPRVKGPQETQYF. Combining the CDR3 with reference TRBV7-8 and TRBJ2-5 gives the whole variable domain GAGVSQSPRYKVAKRGQDVALRCDPISGHVSLFWYQQALGQGPEFLTYFQNEAQLDKSGLPSDRFFAERPEGSVSTLKIQRTQQEDSAVYLCATSPRVKGPQETQYFGPGTRLLVL.

The chain combines TRBV5-6 with TRBJ2-5; D call uncertain. Trimming shortened V by 3 bases and J by 5 bases, and 8 bases separated the two germline ends. This CDR3 is built from 12 residues. Germline V lookup: CDR1 SGHDT, CDR2 YYEEEE. This CDR3 is CASSSTRETQYF. The CDR3 bases are TGTGCCAGCAGCTCAACCAGGGAGACCCAGTACTTC. The variable domain in full, with the rest retrieved from reference TRBV5-6 and TRBJ2-5, is DAGVTQSPTHLIKTRGQQVTLRCSPKSGHDTVSWYQQALGQGPQFIFQYYEEEERQRGNFPDRFSGHQFPNYSSELNVNALLLGDSALYLCASSSTRETQYFGPGTRLLVL.

J is TRBJ1-2 and V is TRBV6-5; D possibly corresponds to TRBD1 (5 bases). Germline CDR1 reads MNHEY; CDR2 reads SVGAGI. The CDR3 is made up of 16 amino acids. Trimming pared 2 bases from V and 5 bases from J, leaving 18 bases between. The CDR3 DNA reads TGTGCCAGCAGTTACGTTGGAAGGGTTGGGGGGTATGGCTACACCTTC. Translating gives CASSYVGRVGGYGYTF.

The chain uses TRBV19 and TRBJ1-5; 9 nucleotides agree with TRBD1. This CDR3 is 19 amino acids long. In germline, CDR1 is LNHDA, CDR2 SQIVND (reference sequence). V lost 1 base and J lost 2; bases outside the gene matches: 12. The CDR3: CASSIGGFTGGSGNQPQHF. The CDR3 DNA is TGTGCCAGTAGTATAGGGGGCTTTACAGGGGGCAGTGGCAATCAGCCCCAGCATTTT.

This clone has only one observation. This chain uses TRBV7-8 with TRBJ1-1; TRBD1 aligns across 9 bases. J gave up 2 bases and V 2 bases, and 12 bases lay outside the gene matches. This CDR3 has 18 amino acids. The germline V gene has CDR1 SGHVS and CDR2 FQNEAQ. The CDR3 is CASSLLRTGTGSNTEAFF. In nucleotides, the CDR3 is TGTGCCAGCAGCTTATTGAGGACGGGGACAGGGAGCAACACTGAAGCTTTCTTT.

The chain joins TRBV9 to TRBJ1-4, with no clear D. This CDR3 contains 15 residues. From germline, CDR1 is SGDLS and CDR2 YYNGEE. The V and J ends lost 4 bases and 0 bases respectively, with 10 bases between them. Here the CDR3 DNA reads TGTGCCAGCAGCCCTACGGAGACAACTAATGAAAAACTGTTTTTT. It translates to CASSPTETTNEKLFF.

The V and J genes are TRBV20-1 and TRBJ2-5; the D gene is possibly TRBD2 (5 bases). Germline values: CDR1 DFQATT, CDR2 SNEGSKA (reference sequence). The V end lost 3 bases, the J end lost 4 bases, and 12 bases lay between the germline ends. CDR3 length: 13 amino acids. The CDR3 DNA is TGCAGTGCTAGTTACGAGGGTGTAGAGACCCAGTACTTC. It encodes CSASYEGVETQYF.

This clone was counted a single time. CDR3 nucleotides: TGTGCCAGCAGCCCTTTAGCGGGGGGCCGAGATACGCAGTATTTT. This encodes CASSPLAGGRDTQYF. The gene calls are TRBV7-3 and TRBJ2-3; TRBD2 agrees at 10 bases. The V and J ends lost 5 bases and 5 bases, in that order; junction bases with no gene match: 7. The CDR3 totals 15 residues. The germline V gene has CDR1 SGHTA and CDR2 FQGTGA.

The gene calls are TRBV6-1 and TRBJ2-1; TRBD2 is a possible D gene (7 bases). V was shortened by 4 bases and J by 0 bases, with 13 bases between the two germline ends. Looked up from germline, CDR1 is MNHNS and CDR2 is SASEGT. The CDR3 is made up of 16 amino acids. CDR3 sequence: CASSALGGGSYNEQFF. CDR3 DNA: TGTGCCAGCAGTGCCTTGGGAGGGGGCTCCTACAATGAGCAGTTCTTC.

The CDR3 nucleotides are TGTGCCAGCAGTCCCAGAAACACCATATATTTT. It codes for CASSPRNTIYF. The chain joins TRBV12-3 or TRBV12-4 to TRBJ1-3; no clear D gene. This CDR3 spans 11 amino acids. Trimming stripped 5 bases from V and 5 bases from J, with 4 bases between.

J is TRBJ1-6 and V is TRBV6-6; a possible D gene is TRBD1 (6 bases). V lost 7 bases and J 3 bases, leaving 16 bases between the germline ends. Germline values: CDR1 MNHNY, CDR2 SVGAGI (reference sequence). The CDR3 sequence is 16 residues long. CDR3 protein: CASIDMTGDYNSPLHF. CDR3 DNA sequence: TGTGCCAGCATCGATATGACAGGCGACTATAATTCACCCCTCCACTTT.

Only one count was recorded for this clone. This chain joins TRBV19 and TRBJ2-6; D may be TRBD1 (6 bases). Germline assignment: CDR1 LNHDA and CDR2 SQIVND (reference sequence). This CDR3 is built from 14 residues. Trimming stripped 8 bases from V and 4 bases from J, with 12 bases between. CDR3: CASRSGVGANVLTF. The CDR3 region has the DNA TGTGCCAGTCGCTCAGGGGTGGGGGCCAACGTCCTGACTTTC. The full variable domain, rest sourced from reference TRBV19 and TRBJ2-6, is DGGITQSPKYLFRKEGQNVTLSCEQNLNHDAMYWYRQDPGQGLRLIYYSQIVNDFQKGDIAEGYSVSREKKESFPLTVTSAQKNPTAFYLCASRSGVGANVLTFGAGSRLTVL.